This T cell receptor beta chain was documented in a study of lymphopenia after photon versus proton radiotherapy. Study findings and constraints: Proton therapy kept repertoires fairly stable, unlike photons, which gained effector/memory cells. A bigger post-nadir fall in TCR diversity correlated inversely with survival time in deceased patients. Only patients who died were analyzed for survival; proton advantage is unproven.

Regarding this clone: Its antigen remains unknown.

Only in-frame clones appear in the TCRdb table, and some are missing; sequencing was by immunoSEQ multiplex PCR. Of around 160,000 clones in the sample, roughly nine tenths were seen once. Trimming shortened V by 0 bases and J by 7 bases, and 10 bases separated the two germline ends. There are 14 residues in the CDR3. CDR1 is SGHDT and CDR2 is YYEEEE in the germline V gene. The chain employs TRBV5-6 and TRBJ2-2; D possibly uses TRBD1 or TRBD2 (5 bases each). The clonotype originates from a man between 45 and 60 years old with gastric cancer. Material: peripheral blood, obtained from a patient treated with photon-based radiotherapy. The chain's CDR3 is CASSLGDVNGELFF. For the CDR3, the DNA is TGTGCCAGCAGCTTGGGGGACGTTAACGGGGAGCTGTTTTTT.